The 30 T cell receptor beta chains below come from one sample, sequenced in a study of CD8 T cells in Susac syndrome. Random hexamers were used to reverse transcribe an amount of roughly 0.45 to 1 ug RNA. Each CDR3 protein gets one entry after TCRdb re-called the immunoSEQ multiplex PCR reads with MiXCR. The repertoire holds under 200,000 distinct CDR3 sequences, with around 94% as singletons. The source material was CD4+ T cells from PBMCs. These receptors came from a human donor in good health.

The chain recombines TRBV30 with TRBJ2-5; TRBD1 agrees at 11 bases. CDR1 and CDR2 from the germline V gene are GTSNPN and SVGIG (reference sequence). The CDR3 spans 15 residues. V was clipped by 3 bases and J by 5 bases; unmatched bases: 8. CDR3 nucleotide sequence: TGTGCCTGGAGACTCGGGACAGGGGGTTCGGAGACCCAGTACTTC. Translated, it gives CAWRLGTGGSETQYF.

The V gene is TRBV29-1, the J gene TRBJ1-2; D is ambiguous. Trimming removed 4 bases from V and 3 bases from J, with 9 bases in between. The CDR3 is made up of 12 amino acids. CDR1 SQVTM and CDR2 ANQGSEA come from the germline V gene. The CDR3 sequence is CSVAIWDYGYTF. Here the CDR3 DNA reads TGCAGCGTTGCCATCTGGGACTATGGCTACACCTTC.

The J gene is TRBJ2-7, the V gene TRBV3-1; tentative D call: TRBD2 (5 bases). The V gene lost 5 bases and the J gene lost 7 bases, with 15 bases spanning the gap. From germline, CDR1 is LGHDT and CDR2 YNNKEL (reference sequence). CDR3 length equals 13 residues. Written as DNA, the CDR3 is TGTGCCAGCAGCTCGAGCGCGAGGGATGAGCAGTACTTC. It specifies CASSSSARDEQYF.

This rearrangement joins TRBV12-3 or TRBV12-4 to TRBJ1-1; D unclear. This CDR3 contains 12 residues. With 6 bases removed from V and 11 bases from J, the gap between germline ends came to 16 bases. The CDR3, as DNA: TGTGCCAGCAGCTCCTCCGAGGGATCCGCTTTCTTT. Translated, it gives CASSSSEGSAFF.

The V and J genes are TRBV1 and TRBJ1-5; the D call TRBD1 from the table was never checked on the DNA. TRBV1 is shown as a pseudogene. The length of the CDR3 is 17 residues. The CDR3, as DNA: TGCACCAGCAGCCAAGAAAAGGCAGGGTGGGTCAATCAGCCCCAGCATTTT. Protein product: CTSSQEKAGWVNQPQHF.

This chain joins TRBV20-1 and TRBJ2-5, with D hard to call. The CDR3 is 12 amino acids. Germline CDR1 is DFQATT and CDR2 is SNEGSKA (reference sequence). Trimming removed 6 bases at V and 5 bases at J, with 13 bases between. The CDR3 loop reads CSAPSPHETQYF. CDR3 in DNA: TGCAGTGCCCCATCCCCCCACGAGACCCAGTACTTC.

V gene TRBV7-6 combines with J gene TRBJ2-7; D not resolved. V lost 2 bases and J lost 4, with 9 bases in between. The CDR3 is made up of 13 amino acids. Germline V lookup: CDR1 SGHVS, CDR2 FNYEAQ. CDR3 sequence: CASSLSTQYEQYF. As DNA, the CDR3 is TGTGCCAGCAGCTTATCCACTCAATACGAGCAGTACTTC.

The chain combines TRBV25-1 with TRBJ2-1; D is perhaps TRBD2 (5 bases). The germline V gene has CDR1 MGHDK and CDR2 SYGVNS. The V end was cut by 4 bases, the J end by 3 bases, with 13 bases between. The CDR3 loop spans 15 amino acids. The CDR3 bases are TGTGCCAGCAGTGGAGAAAAGGACTTCTACAATGAGCAGTTCTTC. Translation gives CASSGEKDFYNEQFF.

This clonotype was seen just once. CDR3 DNA sequence: TGCGCCAGCAGCCAAGATTGGACAGGGGGTGAGCAGTTCTTC. As protein: CASSQDWTGGEQFF. The chain joins TRBV4-3 to TRBJ2-1; 10 bases line up with TRBD1. Per the germline V gene, CDR1 is LGHNA and CDR2 is YSLEER. CDR3 length: 14 residues. J was trimmed by 9 bases and V by 0 bases; bases with no gene match: 2.

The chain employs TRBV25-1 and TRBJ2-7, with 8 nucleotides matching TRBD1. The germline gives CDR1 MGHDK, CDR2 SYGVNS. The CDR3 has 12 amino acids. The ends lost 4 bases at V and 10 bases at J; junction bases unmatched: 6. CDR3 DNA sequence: TGTGCCAGCAGTGGGGGACAGGTCAACCAGTACTTC. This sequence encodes CASSGGQVNQYF.

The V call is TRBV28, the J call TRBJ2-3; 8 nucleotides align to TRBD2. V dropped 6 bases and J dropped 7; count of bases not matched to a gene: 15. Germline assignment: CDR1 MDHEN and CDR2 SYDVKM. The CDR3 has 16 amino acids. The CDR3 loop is CASSPAGGGIRNTQYF. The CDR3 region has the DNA TGTGCCAGCAGCCCGGCCGGGGGGGGCATCCGAAATACGCAGTATTTT. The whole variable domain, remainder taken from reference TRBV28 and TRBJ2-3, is DVKVTQSSRYLVKRTGEKVFLECVQDMDHENMFWYRQDPGLGLRLIYFSYDVKMKEKGDIPEGYSVSREKKERFSLILESASTNQTSMYLCASSPAGGGIRNTQYFGPGTRLTVL.

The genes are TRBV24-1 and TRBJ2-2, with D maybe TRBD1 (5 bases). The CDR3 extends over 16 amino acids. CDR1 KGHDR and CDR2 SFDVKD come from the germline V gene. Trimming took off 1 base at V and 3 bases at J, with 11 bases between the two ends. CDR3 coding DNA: TGTGCCACCAGTGATTTCGAGGCAGGGTACACCGGGGAGCTGTTTTTT. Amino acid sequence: CATSDFEAGYTGELFF.

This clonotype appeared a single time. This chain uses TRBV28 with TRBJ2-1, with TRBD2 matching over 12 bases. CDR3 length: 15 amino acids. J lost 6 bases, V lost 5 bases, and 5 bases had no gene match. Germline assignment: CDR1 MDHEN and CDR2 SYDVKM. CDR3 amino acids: CASSTLAGGLNEQFF. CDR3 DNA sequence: TGTGCCAGCAGTACCCTAGCGGGGGGGCTCAATGAGCAGTTCTTC. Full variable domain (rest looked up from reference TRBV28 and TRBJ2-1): DVKVTQSSRYLVKRTGEKVFLECVQDMDHENMFWYRQDPGLGLRLIYFSYDVKMKEKGDIPEGYSVSREKKERFSLILESASTNQTSMYLCASSTLAGGLNEQFFGPGTRLTVL.

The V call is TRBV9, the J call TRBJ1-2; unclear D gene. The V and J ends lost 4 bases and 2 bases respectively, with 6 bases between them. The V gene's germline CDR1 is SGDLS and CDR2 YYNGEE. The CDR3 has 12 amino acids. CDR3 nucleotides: TGTGCCAGCAGCCCCGAGAACTATGGCTACACCTTC. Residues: CASSPENYGYTF. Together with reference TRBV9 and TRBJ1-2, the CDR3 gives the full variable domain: DSGVTQTPKHLITATGQRVTLRCSPRSGDLSVYWYQQSLDQGLQFLIQYYNGEERAKGNILERFSAQQFPDLHSELNLSSLELGDSALYFCASSPENYGYTFGSGTRLTVV.

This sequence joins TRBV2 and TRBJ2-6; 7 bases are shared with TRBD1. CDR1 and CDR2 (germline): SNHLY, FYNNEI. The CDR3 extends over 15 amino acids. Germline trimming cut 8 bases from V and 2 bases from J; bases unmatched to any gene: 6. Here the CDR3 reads CASSVDRAGANVLTF. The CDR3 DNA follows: TGTGCCAGCTCTGTCGACAGGGCTGGGGCCAACGTCCTGACTTTC.

The CDR3 spells CASSYSASGGRWDEQFF. The CDR3 coding sequence is TGTGCCAGCAGTTACTCGGCTTCAGGGGGGAGATGGGATGAGCAGTTCTTC. The chain uses TRBV6-2 or TRBV6-3 and TRBJ2-1, with D possibly matching TRBD1 (7 bases). The CDR3 is 17 amino acids. Trimming took 0 bases from V and 8 from J, leaving 20 bases between them. CDR1 is MNHEY and CDR2 is SVGEGT in the germline V gene.

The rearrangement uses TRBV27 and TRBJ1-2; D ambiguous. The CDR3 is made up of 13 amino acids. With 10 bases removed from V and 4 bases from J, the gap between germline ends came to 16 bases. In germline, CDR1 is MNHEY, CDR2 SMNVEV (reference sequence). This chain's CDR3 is CANQSPDAYGYTF. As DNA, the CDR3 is TGTGCCAACCAATCCCCGGACGCCTATGGCTACACCTTC.

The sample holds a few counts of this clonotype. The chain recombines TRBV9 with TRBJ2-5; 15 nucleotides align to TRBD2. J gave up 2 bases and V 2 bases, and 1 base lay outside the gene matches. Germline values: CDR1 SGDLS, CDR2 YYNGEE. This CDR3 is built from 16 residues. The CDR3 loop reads CASSVGTSGGQETQYF. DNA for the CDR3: TGTGCCAGCAGCGTTGGGACTAGCGGGGGGCAAGAGACCCAGTACTTC.

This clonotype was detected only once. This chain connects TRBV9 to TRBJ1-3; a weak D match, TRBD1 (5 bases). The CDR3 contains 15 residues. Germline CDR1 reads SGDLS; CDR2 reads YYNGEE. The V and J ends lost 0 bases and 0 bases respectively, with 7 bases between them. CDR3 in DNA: TGTGCCAGCAGCGTAGCTCAGGGCTCTGGAAACACCATATATTTT. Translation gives CASSVAQGSGNTIYF.

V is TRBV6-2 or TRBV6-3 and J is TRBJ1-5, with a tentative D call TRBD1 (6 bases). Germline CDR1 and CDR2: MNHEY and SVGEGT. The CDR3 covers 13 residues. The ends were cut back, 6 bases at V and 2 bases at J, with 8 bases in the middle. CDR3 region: CASRGAGNQPQHF. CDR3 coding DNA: TGTGCCAGCAGGGGGGCTGGCAATCAGCCCCAGCATTTT.

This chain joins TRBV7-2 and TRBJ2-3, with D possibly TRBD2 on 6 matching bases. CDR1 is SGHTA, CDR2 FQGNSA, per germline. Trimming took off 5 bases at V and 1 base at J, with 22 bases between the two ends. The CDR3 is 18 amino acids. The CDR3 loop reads CASSQTPRRDFRTDTQYF. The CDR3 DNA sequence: TGTGCCAGCAGCCAAACCCCTAGACGGGACTTCCGCACAGATACGCAGTATTTT. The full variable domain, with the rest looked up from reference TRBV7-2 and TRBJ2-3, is GAGVSQSPSNKVTEKGKDVELRCDPISGHTALYWYRQSLGQGLEFLIYFQGNSAPDKSGLPSDRFSAERTGGSVSTLTIQRTQQEDSAVYLCASSQTPRRDFRTDTQYFGPGTRLTVL.

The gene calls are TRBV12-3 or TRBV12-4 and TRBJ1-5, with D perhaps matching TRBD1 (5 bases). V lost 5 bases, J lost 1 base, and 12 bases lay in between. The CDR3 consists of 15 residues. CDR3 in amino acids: CASSAGGGSNQPQHF. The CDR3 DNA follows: TGTGCCAGCAGTGCCGGTGGGGGAAGCAATCAGCCCCAGCATTTT.

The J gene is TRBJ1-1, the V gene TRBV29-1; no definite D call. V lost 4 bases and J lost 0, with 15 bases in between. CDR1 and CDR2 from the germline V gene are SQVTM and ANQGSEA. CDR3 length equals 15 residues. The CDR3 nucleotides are TGCAGCGTTGCCGTTAGGACGGTATTGAACACTGAAGCTTTCTTT. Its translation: CSVAVRTVLNTEAFF.

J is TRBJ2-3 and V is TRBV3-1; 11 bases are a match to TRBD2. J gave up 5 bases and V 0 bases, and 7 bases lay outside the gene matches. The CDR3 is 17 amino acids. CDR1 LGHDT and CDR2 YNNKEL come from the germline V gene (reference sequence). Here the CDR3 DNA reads TGTGCCAGCAGCCAAGAGTTTAGCGGGGGGGCGGGAGATACGCAGTATTTT. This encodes CASSQEFSGGAGDTQYF.

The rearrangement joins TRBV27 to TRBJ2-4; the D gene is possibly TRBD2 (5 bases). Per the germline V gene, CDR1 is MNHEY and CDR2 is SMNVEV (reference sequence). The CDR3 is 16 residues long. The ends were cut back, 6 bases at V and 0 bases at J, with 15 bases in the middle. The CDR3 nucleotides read TGTGCCAGCAGGAAGCCAGATACTAGAGCCAAAAACATTCAGTACTTC. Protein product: CASRKPDTRAKNIQYF.

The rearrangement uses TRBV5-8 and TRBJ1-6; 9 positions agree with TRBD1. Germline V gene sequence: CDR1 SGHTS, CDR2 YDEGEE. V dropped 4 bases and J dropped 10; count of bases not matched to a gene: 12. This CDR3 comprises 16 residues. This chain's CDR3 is CASSPYLPTGGSPLHF. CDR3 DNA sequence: TGTGCCAGCAGCCCCTACTTACCGACAGGGGGGTCACCCCTCCACTTT.

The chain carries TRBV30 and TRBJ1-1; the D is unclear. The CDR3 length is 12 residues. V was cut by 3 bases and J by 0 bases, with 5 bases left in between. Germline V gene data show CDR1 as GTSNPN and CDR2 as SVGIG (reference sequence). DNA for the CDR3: TGTGCCTGGAGGCGCCTGAACACTGAAGCTTTCTTT. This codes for CAWRRLNTEAFF.

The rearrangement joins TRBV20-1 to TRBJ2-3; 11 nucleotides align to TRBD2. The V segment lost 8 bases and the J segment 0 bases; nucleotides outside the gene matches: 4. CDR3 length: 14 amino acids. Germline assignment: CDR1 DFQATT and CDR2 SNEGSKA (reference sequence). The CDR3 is CSNSGGASTDTQYF. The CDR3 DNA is TGCAGTAATAGCGGGGGGGCGAGCACAGATACGCAGTATTTT.

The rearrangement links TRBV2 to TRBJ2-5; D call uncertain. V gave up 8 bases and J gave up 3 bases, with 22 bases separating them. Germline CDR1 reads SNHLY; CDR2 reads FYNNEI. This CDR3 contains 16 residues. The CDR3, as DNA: TGTGCCAGCCGAGTGACGGGCCTTGGATTAAAAGAGACCCAGTACTTC. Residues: CASRVTGLGLKETQYF.

The CDR3 spells CASSSRTPPYEQYF. DNA of the CDR3: TGTGCCAGCAGCTCACGGACACCCCCCTACGAGCAGTACTTC. This chain connects TRBV9 to TRBJ2-7; D perhaps matches TRBD1 (5 bases). The CDR3 extends over 14 amino acids. CDR1 and CDR2 from the germline V gene are SGDLS and YYNGEE. The ends were cut back, 4 bases at V and 2 bases at J, with 13 bases in the middle.